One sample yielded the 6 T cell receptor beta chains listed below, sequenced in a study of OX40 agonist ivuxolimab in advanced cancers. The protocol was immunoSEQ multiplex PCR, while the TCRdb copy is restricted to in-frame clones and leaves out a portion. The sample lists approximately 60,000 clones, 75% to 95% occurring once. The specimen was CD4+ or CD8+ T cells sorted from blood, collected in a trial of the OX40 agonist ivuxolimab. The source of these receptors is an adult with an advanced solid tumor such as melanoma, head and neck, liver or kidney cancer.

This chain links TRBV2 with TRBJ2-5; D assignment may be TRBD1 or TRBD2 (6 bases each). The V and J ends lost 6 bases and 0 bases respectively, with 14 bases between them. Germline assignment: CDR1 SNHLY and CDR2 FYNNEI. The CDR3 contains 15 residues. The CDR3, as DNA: TGTGCCAGCAGCTTGGGGGGCGGGGACCAAGAGACCCAGTACTTC. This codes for CASSLGGGDQETQYF.

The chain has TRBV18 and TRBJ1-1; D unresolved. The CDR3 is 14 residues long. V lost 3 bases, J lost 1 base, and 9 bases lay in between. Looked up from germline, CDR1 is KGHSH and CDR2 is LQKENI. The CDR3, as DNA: TGTGCCAGCTCACCTGGGGAAGGGAACACTGAAGCTTTCTTT. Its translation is CASSPGEGNTEAFF.

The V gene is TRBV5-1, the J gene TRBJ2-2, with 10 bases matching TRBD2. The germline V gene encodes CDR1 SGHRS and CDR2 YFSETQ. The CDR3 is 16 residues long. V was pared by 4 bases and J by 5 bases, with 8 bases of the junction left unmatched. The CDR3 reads CASSRYLAGETGELFF. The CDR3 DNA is TGCGCCAGCAGCCGATATCTAGCGGGAGAAACCGGGGAGCTGTTTTTT.

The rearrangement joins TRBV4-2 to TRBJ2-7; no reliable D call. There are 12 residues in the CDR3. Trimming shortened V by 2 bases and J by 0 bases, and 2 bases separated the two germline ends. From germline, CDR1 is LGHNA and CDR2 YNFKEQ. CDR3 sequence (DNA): TGTGCCAGCAGCCAAAACTCCTACGAGCAGTACTTC. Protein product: CASSQNSYEQYF.

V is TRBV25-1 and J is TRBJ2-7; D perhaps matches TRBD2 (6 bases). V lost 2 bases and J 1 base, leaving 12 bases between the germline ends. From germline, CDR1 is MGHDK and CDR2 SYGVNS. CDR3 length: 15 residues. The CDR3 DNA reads TGTGCCAGCAGTGAACTTTGGCGGGGTTCCTACGAGCAGTACTTC. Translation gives CASSELWRGSYEQYF.

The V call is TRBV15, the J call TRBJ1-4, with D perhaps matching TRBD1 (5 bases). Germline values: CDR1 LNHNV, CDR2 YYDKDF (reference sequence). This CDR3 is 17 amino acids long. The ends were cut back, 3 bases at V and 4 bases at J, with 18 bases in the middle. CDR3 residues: CATSRTVDRWSNEKLFF. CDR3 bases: TGTGCCACCAGCAGGACCGTAGACAGATGGAGTAATGAAAAACTGTTTTTT.